This entry describes one T cell receptor (beta chain). Trimming pared 0 bases from V and 3 bases from J, leaving 11 bases between. The CDR3 is made up of 15 amino acids. Per germline, CDR1 SGHTA and CDR2 FQGNSA. This sample was included in a study of OX40 agonist ivuxolimab in advanced cancers. TCRdb's copy holds only in-frame clones and misses some; the assay was immunoSEQ multiplex PCR. Here the sample spans some 99,000 clones, approximately 94% being singletons. This clonotype was obtained from an adult with an advanced solid tumor such as melanoma, head and neck, liver or kidney cancer. V is TRBV7-2 and J is TRBJ2-5; maybe TRBD1 (5 bases). Sample: CD4+ or CD8+ T cells sorted from blood, taken in a trial of the OX40 agonist ivuxolimab. In DNA, the CDR3 is TGTGCCAGCAGCTTAGCGCTATTCAGGGAAGAGACCCAGTACTTC. The encoded protein is CASSLALFREETQYF.